Shown below are 10 T cell receptor beta chains from a single sample sequenced in a study of blood T cell repertoires in COVID-19. Using immunoSEQ multiplex PCR, the repertoire was profiled, and TCRdb retains in-frame clones only, with some absent. The table records approximately 30,000 clones, approximately 91% of them present only once. Material: peripheral blood. The receptors derive from a woman of 80 years or more with active or convalescent COVID-19.

The chain is built from TRBV4-1 and TRBJ1-4, with 8 bases fitting TRBD1. The J segment lost 0 bases and the V segment lost 0 bases, leaving 9 bases of the junction unmatched. This CDR3 comprises 19 residues. Germline assignment: CDR1 MGHRA and CDR2 YSYEKL. The CDR3 protein is CASSQDNGQGFATNEKLFF. DNA of the CDR3: TGCGCCAGCAGCCAAGATAACGGACAGGGTTTTGCAACTAATGAAAAACTGTTTTTT.

CDR3 amino acids: CASSQDRRLTSGANVLTF. As DNA, the CDR3 is TGTGCCAGCAGCCAGGACAGGCGGTTGACCTCTGGGGCCAACGTCCTGACTTTC. The J gene is TRBJ2-6, the V gene TRBV14; TRBD1 matches 7 bases. Germline V gene sequence: CDR1 SGHDN, CDR2 FVKESK. There are 18 residues in the CDR3. The V gene end was trimmed by 3 bases and the J gene end by 0 bases; junction bases not matched to a gene: 8.

This CDR3 is CASRVGSLDTDTQYF. The CDR3 DNA reads TGCGCCAGCAGAGTTGGGAGCCTCGACACAGATACGCAGTATTTT. The V call is TRBV5-1, the J call TRBJ2-3; perhaps TRBD2 as D (5 bases). The germline gives CDR1 SGHRS, CDR2 YFSETQ. The CDR3 is made up of 15 amino acids. Trimming stripped 5 bases from V and 2 bases from J, with 15 bases between.

This rearrangement joins TRBV18 to TRBJ2-6; D gene ambiguous. The CDR3 contains 16 residues. Germline V CDR1 and CDR2: KGHSH, LQKENI. Deletions cut 3 bases from V and 0 bases from J, with 9 bases between. The CDR3 region has the DNA TGTGCCAGCTCACCGCAACAGAACTCTGGGGCCAACGTCCTGACTTTC. This gives the protein CASSPQQNSGANVLTF.

This chain connects TRBV2 to TRBJ1-5; 9 positions match TRBD1. Germline CDR1 reads SNHLY; CDR2 reads FYNNEI. V lost 6 bases and J lost 5; bases outside the gene matches: 11. The CDR3 has 16 residues. CDR3 nucleotide sequence: TGTGCCAGCAGGCCCGATCCCGGGACAGGGTATCAGCCCCAGCATTTT. Translated: CASRPDPGTGYQPQHF.

This chain uses TRBV28 with TRBJ2-7; 11 nucleotides match TRBD1. The length of the CDR3 is 17 residues. After removal of 4 bases from V and 3 bases from J, the junction contained 11 bases not matched to a gene. Germline CDR1 is MDHEN and CDR2 is SYDVKM. CDR3 amino acids: CASSSPLSDRGLYEQYF. The CDR3 DNA is TGTGCCAGCAGTTCCCCACTTTCGGACAGGGGGCTCTACGAGCAGTACTTC.

The chain is built from TRBV10-2 and TRBJ2-1; D uncertain. Trimming stripped 2 bases from V and 8 bases from J, with 7 bases between. Germline CDR1 WSHSY, CDR2 SAAADI. The CDR3 has 12 residues. In DNA form, the CDR3 reads TGCGCCAGCAGTGAGCAAACACATGAGCAGTTCTTC. Translation gives CASSEQTHEQFF.

The J gene is TRBJ2-7, the V gene TRBV3-1 (or the pseudogene TRBV3-2), with a tentative D call TRBD2 (7 bases). Trimming took 1 base from V and 3 from J, leaving 13 bases between them. The CDR3 has 15 residues. The germline CDR1 and CDR2 sequences are LGHDT and YNNKEL (reference sequence). CDR3 amino acids: CASSQALGGGYEQYF. CDR3 DNA: TGTGCCAGCAGCCAAGCTCTAGGGGGGGGCTACGAGCAGTACTTC.

This clone was found once. V is TRBV4-1 and J is TRBJ2-7, with 13 bases identical to TRBD2. The CDR3 is 16 residues long. J lost 6 bases, V lost 2 bases, and 7 bases had no gene match. Germline V lookup: CDR1 MGHRA, CDR2 YSYEKL. CDR3 region: CASSQRTSGGLGEQYF. DNA of the CDR3: TGCGCCAGCAGCCAAAGGACTAGCGGGGGCTTGGGCGAGCAGTACTTC.

This clone was detected once. The rearrangement uses TRBV5-1 and TRBJ1-1; 8 bases align to TRBD1. Germline loops: CDR1 SGHRS, CDR2 YFSETQ. This CDR3 spans 13 amino acids. The V gene end was trimmed by 5 bases and the J gene end by 1 base; junction bases not matched to a gene: 1. For the CDR3, the DNA is TGCGCCAGCAGAGGGACAGGGAACACTGAAGCTTTCTTT. Protein sequence: CASRGTGNTEAFF.